This TCR beta chain stems from a study of T cell responses to AZD1222 COVID-19 vaccine. Clones were sequenced by immunoSEQ multiplex PCR, and TCRdb holds only the in-frame ones, with some missing. This sample has around 73,000 clones, with 89% found just once. With 4 bases removed from V and 0 bases from J, the gap between germline ends came to 17 bases. The CDR3 has 18 residues. Germline CDR1 is SGHNT and CDR2 is YYREEE (reference sequence). V is TRBV5-4 and J is TRBJ2-6; D might be TRBD1 or TRBD2, each matching 5 bases. The clonotype originates from an adult who received the AZD1222 COVID-19 vaccine. The sequencing here drew on peripheral blood, taken 28 days after the second AZD1222 dose. CDR3 in DNA: TGTGCCAGCAGCCTCCGGGGTGGGGCCAGCTCTGGGGCCAACGTCCTGACTTTC. As protein: CASSLRGGASSGANVLTF.